Below are 16 T cell receptor beta chains sequenced from a single sample in a study of CD4 T cells in relation to SARS-CoV-2 and coronaviruses. Their recognized antigens are unknown. CD4+ T cells from unexposed donors were obtained before the COVID-19 pandemic (2011-2018). CD4+ T cells were isolated from the cells after 10 days of culture. The table came from immunoSEQ multiplex PCR; TCRdb's copy has only in-frame clones and leaves some out. The sample consists of fewer than 20,000 clones, over 70% of them appearing once. Material: CD4+ T cells from PBMCs, cultured in vitro. These receptors came from a human donor in good health.

The chain joins TRBV18 to TRBJ2-3; 13 nucleotides match TRBD2. Germline trimming cut 3 bases from V and 11 bases from J; bases unmatched to any gene: 11. Germline V gene data show CDR1 as KGHSH and CDR2 as LQKENI. CDR3 length: 16 amino acids. The CDR3 DNA sequence: TGTGCCAGCTCACCGGCGGGACTAGCGGGAACGTCGGTGCAGTATTTT. Amino acids: CASSPAGLAGTSVQYF.

DNA of the CDR3: TGTGCCAGCAGCGTAAACACCCAAGAGACCCAGTACTTC. Translated, it gives CASSVNTQETQYF. The rearrangement links TRBV9 to TRBJ2-5; D remains unclear. The CDR3 extends over 13 amino acids. Trimming removed 1 base at V and 1 base at J, with 5 bases between. CDR1 and CDR2 from the germline V gene are SGDLS and YYNGEE.

This clone has more than one count but fewer than ten. This rearrangement joins TRBV4-3 to TRBJ1-4; TRBD1 is a possible D gene (5 bases). CDR1 is LGHNA and CDR2 is YSLEER in the germline V gene. Trimming left V 1 base short and J 10 bases short, with 19 bases between. The CDR3 totals 16 residues. For the CDR3, the DNA is TGCGCCAGCAGCCAAGTGTCTGGCAGGGTCAAAGGAAAACTGTTTTTT. Protein product: CASSQVSGRVKGKLFF.

CDR3: CASSTLPGETEAFF. As DNA, the CDR3 is TGTGCCAGCAGTACACTACCCGGCGAAACTGAAGCTTTCTTT. The rearrangement links TRBV6-5 to TRBJ1-1; D is unclear. CDR1 is MNHEY, CDR2 SVGAGI, per germline. Trimming shortened V by 5 bases and J by 5 bases, and 15 bases separated the two germline ends. The CDR3 runs 14 residues.

This clone was seen more than once but under ten times. V gene TRBV28 combines with J gene TRBJ2-7; 11 bases are a match to TRBD2. With V trimmed by 5 bases and J by 3 bases, 6 bases remained unmatched. Germline V gene sequence: CDR1 MDHEN, CDR2 SYDVKM. CDR3 length: 15 amino acids. The CDR3 DNA sequence: TGTGCCAGCAGTGGGGGACTAGCGGCTGTCTACGAGCAGTACTTC. Translating gives CASSGGLAAVYEQYF.

In its sample, this clone was seen a few times. The CDR3 sequence: CASSGGLAGGYNEQFF. DNA for the CDR3: TGTGCCAGCAGTGGGGGACTAGCGGGAGGGTACAATGAGCAGTTCTTC. The genes are TRBV2 and TRBJ2-1; 16 bases are a match to TRBD2. The CDR3 length is 16 residues. Germline V lookup: CDR1 SNHLY, CDR2 FYNNEI. With 4 bases clipped from V and 4 bases from J, the junction kept 1 base outside the gene matches.

The rearrangement joins TRBV2 to TRBJ2-3, with 14 bases lining up with TRBD2. The CDR3 has 16 amino acids. The V gene's germline CDR1 is SNHLY and CDR2 FYNNEI. The J segment lost 4 bases and the V segment lost 5 bases, leaving 5 bases of the junction unmatched. The CDR3 nucleotides read TGTGCCAGCAGTAAGGGACTAGCGGGAGAATCAGATACGCAGTATTTT. The encoded protein is CASSKGLAGESDTQYF.

J is TRBJ1-2 and V is TRBV12-3 or TRBV12-4; 8 nucleotides align to TRBD1. There are 12 residues in the CDR3. J gave up 7 bases and V 3 bases, and 1 base lay outside the gene matches. CDR3 protein: CASSLQGAGYTF. CDR3 DNA sequence: TGTGCCAGCAGTTTGCAGGGGGCTGGCTACACCTTC.

CDR3 DNA: TGTGCCATCAGGGATGCCGTGGACAGGGGCACTGAAGCTTTCTTT. Translated: CAIRDAVDRGTEAFF. V gene TRBV10-3 combines with J gene TRBJ1-1; TRBD1 agrees at 9 bases. The CDR3 totals 15 residues. CDR1 is ENHRY and CDR2 is SYGVKD in the germline V gene. After removal of 6 bases from V and 4 bases from J, the junction contained 9 bases not matched to a gene.

This clone came up a few times. The V gene is TRBV28, the J gene TRBJ2-7; D is perhaps TRBD1 or TRBD2 (6 bases each). The CDR3 loop spans 16 amino acids. Trimming shortened V by 5 bases and J by 3 bases, and 20 bases separated the two germline ends. CDR1 and CDR2 (germline): MDHEN, SYDVKM. The CDR3 DNA is TGTGCCAGCAGTCCGACAGGAGGGAGAGGACACTACGAGCAGTACTTC. Encoded protein: CASSPTGGRGHYEQYF.

The chain couples TRBV5-3 to TRBJ2-7, with D perhaps matching TRBD1 (6 bases). TRBV5-3 is assigned to the ORF class and has an uncertain function. This CDR3 comprises 16 residues. V was shortened by 1 base and J by 2 bases, with 16 bases between the two germline ends. CDR3 amino acids: CARSLKVDRKTYEQYF. The CDR3 coding sequence is TGTGCCAGAAGCTTGAAAGTAGACAGGAAAACCTACGAGCAGTACTTC.

The V call is TRBV28, the J call TRBJ2-7; a weak D match, TRBD2 (5 bases). CDR3 size: 16 residues. V lost 6 bases, J lost 6 bases, and 24 bases lay in between. CDR1 and CDR2 from the germline V gene are MDHEN and SYDVKM. CDR3 residues: CASSPGFLGTRGEQYF. CDR3 nucleotides: TGTGCCAGCAGCCCCGGCTTCCTCGGTACTCGGGGCGAGCAGTACTTC.

The genes are TRBV7-9 and TRBJ2-3; TRBD2 agrees at 11 bases. This CDR3 contains 18 residues. V was pared by 5 bases and J by 4 bases, with 14 bases of the junction left unmatched. Germline CDR1 is SEHNR and CDR2 is FQNEAQ (reference sequence). CDR3 amino acids: CASSPLRGLAGGADTQYF. For the CDR3, the DNA is TGTGCCAGCAGCCCCCTGCGCGGGCTAGCGGGGGGCGCAGATACGCAGTATTTT.

The J gene is TRBJ2-7, the V gene TRBV5-4; TRBD1 is a possible D gene (6 bases). Germline V CDR1 and CDR2: SGHNT, YYREEE (reference sequence). Trimming cost V 0 bases and J 6 bases, with 16 bases left between them. CDR3 length: 15 amino acids. The CDR3 sequence: CASSLASRGRGEQYF. CDR3 sequence (DNA): TGTGCCAGCAGCTTGGCCAGTAGGGGGAGAGGCGAGCAGTACTTC.

This chain connects TRBV5-1 to TRBJ1-6, with 8 bases fitting TRBD1. CDR1 SGHRS and CDR2 YFSETQ come from the germline V gene. The CDR3 covers 17 residues. The trim removed 3 bases at V and 11 bases at J, leaving 16 bases unmatched. In nucleotides, the CDR3 is TGCGCCAGCAGCTATCACTCCGGGACAGGAGCTTCCCCACCCCTCCACTTT. Translation: CASSYHSGTGASPPLHF.

The genes are TRBV4-2 and TRBJ2-2; TRBD2 matches 10 bases. The germline gives CDR1 LGHNA, CDR2 YNFKEQ. J lost 0 bases, V lost 2 bases, and 6 bases had no gene match. The CDR3 sequence is 18 residues long. CDR3 sequence: CASSQLGLARANTGELFF. The CDR3 DNA reads as TGTGCCAGCAGCCAACTGGGACTAGCGCGTGCGAACACCGGGGAGCTGTTTTTT.